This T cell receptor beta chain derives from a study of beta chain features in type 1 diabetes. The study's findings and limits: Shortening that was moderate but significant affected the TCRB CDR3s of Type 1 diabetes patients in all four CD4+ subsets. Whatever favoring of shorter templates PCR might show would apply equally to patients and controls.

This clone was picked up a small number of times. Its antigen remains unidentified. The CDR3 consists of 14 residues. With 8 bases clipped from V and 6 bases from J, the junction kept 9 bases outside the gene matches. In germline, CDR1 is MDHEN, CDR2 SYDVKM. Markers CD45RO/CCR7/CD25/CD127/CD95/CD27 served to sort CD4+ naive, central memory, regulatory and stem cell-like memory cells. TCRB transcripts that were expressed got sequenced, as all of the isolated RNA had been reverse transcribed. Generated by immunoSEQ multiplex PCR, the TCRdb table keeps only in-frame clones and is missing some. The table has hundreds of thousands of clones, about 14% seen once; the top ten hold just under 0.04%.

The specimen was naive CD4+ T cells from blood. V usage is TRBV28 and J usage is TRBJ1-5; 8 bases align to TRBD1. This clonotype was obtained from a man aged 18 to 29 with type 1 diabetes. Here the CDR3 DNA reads TGTGCCAGCCAGGCAGGGGGCGGCGGTCAGCCCCAGCATTTT. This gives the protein CASQAGGGGQPQHF.